Detailed here is one TCR beta chain. Its specificity is not known. Method: immunoSEQ multiplex PCR; TCRdb's copy keeps in-frame clones and lacks some. Of around 100,000 clones detected, 70% to 90% appear once; the ten largest clones hold roughly 15%. During the collection period, no donor immune events like infections were recorded. The data are from a study of identifying expanded T cells in peripheral blood. General study points: Variance in clone template counts between two-week samples significantly increased with total template count across all healthy donors. Differentially abundant clones: about 1.2 between replicates, just under 17 at around 15 days, less than 20 at four.

The CDR3 loop spans 17 amino acids. Trimming removed 0 bases from V and 2 bases from J, with 14 bases in between. The germline CDR1 and CDR2 sequences are SGHAT and FQNNGV. The sequence was obtained from a person aged 18 to 70 in good health. Material: blood. The rearrangement joins TRBV11-2 to TRBJ1-3; D gene unclear. The CDR3 DNA reads as TGTGCCAGCAGCTTAGAACCGGGCCAAAGGGCTGGAAACACCATATATTTT. Its translation is CASSLEPGQRAGNTIYF.